The 5 T cell receptor beta chains given below trace back to one sample, sequenced in a study of T-cell memory formation after mild COVID-19. One entry per CDR3 protein, called by TCRdb with MiXCR from the 5' RACE reads. Of a few hundred thousand distinct CDR3 sequences detected, roughly 25% appear once; the ten largest clones hold about 12%. The sequenced material came from PBMCs or a T cell subset sorted from them (not recorded which). The source of these receptors is an adult woman who had mild COVID-19 (a few samples of this study predate the infection). Cell type and time point are not known.

Here the CDR3 DNA reads TGCGCCAGCAGCGTCTGGGCAGGGGCTAATGAAAAACTGTTTTTT. It translates to CASSVWAGANEKLFF. The chain employs TRBV4-1 and TRBJ1-4, with TRBD1 as a possible D gene (6 bases). Trimming removed 5 bases from V and 3 bases from J, with 13 bases in between. CDR1 and CDR2 from the germline V gene are MGHRA and YSYEKL. This CDR3 comprises 15 residues.

The rearrangement uses TRBV7-9 and TRBJ1-2, with D unresolved. V was cut by 5 bases and J by 4 bases, with 17 bases left in between. The CDR3 length is 15 residues. Germline V gene sequence: CDR1 SEHNR, CDR2 FQNEAQ (reference sequence). DNA of the CDR3: TGTGCCAGCAGCGGCGAGACCGCTACCACCTATGGCTACACCTTC. It translates to CASSGETATTYGYTF.

This clonotype was counted at least ten times. J is TRBJ1-2 and V is TRBV30, with TRBD1 as a possible D gene (6 bases). V was clipped by 0 bases and J by 8 bases, with 16 bases between them. This CDR3 has 14 residues. Germline CDR1 and CDR2: GTSNPN and SVGIG (reference sequence). The CDR3 is CAWSVLVGATGYTF. In nucleotides, the CDR3 is TGTGCCTGGAGTGTACTAGTGGGGGCGACGGGCTACACCTTC.

This clonotype was found many times. V and J are TRBV5-1 and TRBJ2-7; 8 nucleotides agree with TRBD1. Germline V gives CDR1 SGHRS, CDR2 YFSETQ. This CDR3 region has 15 residues. V was pared by 4 bases and J by 3 bases, with 9 bases of the junction left unmatched. The CDR3 coding sequence is TGCGCCAGCAGCCGGCAGACAGGGGCGGTCTACGAGCAGTACTTC. This gives the protein CASSRQTGAVYEQYF.

This clonotype was counted at least ten times. The rearrangement uses TRBV7-9 and TRBJ2-1, with D unresolved. Trimming took off 1 base at V and 0 bases at J, with 10 bases between the two ends. The CDR3 consists of 16 residues. The germline V gene has CDR1 SEHNR and CDR2 FQNEAQ (reference sequence). The CDR3 sequence: CASSLVPPSSYNEQFF. The DNA for the CDR3 is TGTGCCAGCAGCTTAGTACCCCCGAGCTCCTACAATGAGCAGTTCTTC.